Each of the 32 T cell receptor beta chains below was sequenced from the same sample in a study of cytomegalovirus exposure and HLA in healthy donors. PCR amplification relied on 60 Vbeta primers (plus 13 Jbeta primers). Data came from immunoSEQ multiplex PCR; TCRdb stores just in-frame clones and leaves some out. Among 150,000 to 200,000 clones, 70% to 80% were seen once, and the ten largest hold roughly 1.5%. The sample comprised PBMCs. Every receptor here comes from a woman in her 50s in good health and CMV-seronegative.

This chain links TRBV4-2 with TRBJ2-1; TRBD2 matches 8 bases. In germline, CDR1 is LGHNA, CDR2 YNFKEQ. The junction had 10 bases not matched to a gene; V was cut back by 7 bases and J by 8 bases. This CDR3 has 14 amino acids. The CDR3 spells CASNPAGGLDEQFF. CDR3 DNA sequence: TGTGCCAGCAACCCCGCGGGAGGTTTGGATGAGCAGTTCTTC.

This rearrangement joins TRBV2 to TRBJ2-2, with TRBD1 identical over 9 bases. V lost 6 bases, J lost 7 bases, and 6 bases stayed unmatched. CDR3 size: 14 residues. The germline V gene has CDR1 SNHLY and CDR2 FYNNEI. In DNA, the CDR3 is TGTGCCAGCAGGTTACAGGGGGCGATCGGGGAGCTGTTTTTT. It translates to CASRLQGAIGELFF.

The chain recombines TRBV28 with TRBJ2-2, with D possibly being TRBD2 (6 bases). Germline V lookup: CDR1 MDHEN, CDR2 SYDVKM. V lost 3 bases, J lost 4 bases, and 9 bases lay in between. This CDR3 is 14 amino acids long. Here the CDR3 reads CASSFGGFTGELFF. CDR3 nucleotides: TGTGCCAGCAGTTTTGGGGGGTTCACCGGGGAGCTGTTTTTT.

The V and J genes are TRBV2 and TRBJ2-7; D gene uncertain. CDR1 SNHLY and CDR2 FYNNEI come from the germline V gene. This CDR3 is built from 15 residues. Between the trimmed V and J ends, which lost 6 bases and 0 bases, there was a span of 15 bases. Here the CDR3 reads CASRVDIMSSYEQYF. Here the CDR3 DNA reads TGTGCCAGCAGGGTAGACATCATGAGCTCCTACGAGCAGTACTTC.

J is TRBJ2-2 and V is TRBV4-3, with 7 bases that match TRBD2. This CDR3 spans 15 amino acids. Germline-derived CDR1 and CDR2 are LGHNA and YSLEER. The junction had 3 bases not matched to a gene; V was cut back by 1 base and J by 4 bases. The CDR3 loop is CASSQAGGGTGELFF. Written as DNA, the CDR3 is TGCGCCAGCAGCCAAGCGGGAGGCGGCACCGGGGAGCTGTTTTTT.

This chain joins TRBV29-1 and TRBJ2-3; D remains unclear. The CDR3 extends over 10 amino acids. In germline, CDR1 is SQVTM, CDR2 ANQGSEA. The ends were cut back, 8 bases at V and 3 bases at J, with 6 bases in the middle. CDR3 in DNA: TGCAGCCTAGGTACAGATACGCAGTATTTT. As protein: CSLGTDTQYF.

The J gene is TRBJ2-7, the V gene TRBV5-8, with D possibly matching TRBD2 (5 bases). The V end was cut by 1 base, the J end by 9 bases, with 20 bases between. The CDR3 has 15 amino acids. The germline gives CDR1 SGHTS, CDR2 YDEGEE. The CDR3 loop is CASSLRVSLVGAQYF. The CDR3 nucleotides are TGTGCCAGCAGCTTGAGAGTAAGTTTGGTGGGAGCGCAGTACTTC.

This chain links TRBV6-6 with TRBJ1-2; D is unclear. V gave up 6 bases and J gave up 8 bases, with 16 bases separating them. This CDR3 spans 13 amino acids. The V gene's germline CDR1 is MNHNY and CDR2 SVGAGI (reference sequence). The CDR3 region is CASSPLVTGGYTF. The CDR3 DNA reads as TGTGCCAGCAGCCCACTCGTTACGGGAGGCTACACCTTC.

The chain uses TRBV7-2 and TRBJ2-7; 8 bases line up with TRBD1. CDR3 length: 16 residues. V was pared by 2 bases and J by 4 bases, with 10 bases of the junction left unmatched. Germline V gene lookup returns CDR1 SGHTA and CDR2 FQGNSA. The chain's CDR3 is CASSLSPRQGAYEQYF. The CDR3, as DNA: TGTGCCAGCAGCTTAAGTCCTCGGCAGGGGGCGTACGAGCAGTACTTC.

The J gene is TRBJ2-7, the V gene TRBV2; possible D gene TRBD1, 6 bases. CDR3 length: 14 residues. Germline values: CDR1 SNHLY, CDR2 FYNNEI. With 9 bases removed from V and 3 bases from J, the gap between germline ends came to 18 bases. The CDR3: CASRQERGHYEQYF. The CDR3 DNA reads TGTGCCAGTAGACAGGAAAGAGGGCACTACGAGCAGTACTTC.

V and J are TRBV27 and TRBJ1-1; TRBD1 matches at 9 bases. Germline assignment: CDR1 MNHEY and CDR2 SMNVEV (reference sequence). This CDR3 is built from 16 residues. After removal of 5 bases from V and 5 bases from J, the junction contained 12 bases not matched to a gene. CDR3 DNA sequence: TGTGCCAGCAGTCTTAGGCGGGACAGGGTAGAAACTGAAGCTTTCTTT. Translating it yields CASSLRRDRVETEAFF.

This clone was picked up a small number of times. This chain connects TRBV5-1 to TRBJ2-7; perhaps TRBD2 as D (5 bases). CDR1 and CDR2 (germline): SGHRS, YFSETQ. V was shortened by 4 bases and J by 7 bases, with 21 bases between the two germline ends. The CDR3 is 15 amino acids. DNA for the CDR3: TGCGCCAGCAGCGACTACCGGGTTCCCCACGGGGAGCAGTACTTC. Translating gives CASSDYRVPHGEQYF.

This chain joins TRBV5-4 and TRBJ2-3; D is unresolved. The CDR3 is made up of 14 amino acids. Germline V lookup: CDR1 SGHNT, CDR2 YYREEE (reference sequence). Trimming stripped 2 bases from V and 4 bases from J, with 11 bases between. The CDR3 DNA is TGTGCCAGCAGCTTCAGGCTTAAATCAGATACGCAGTATTTT. Its translation: CASSFRLKSDTQYF.

This chain connects TRBV19 to TRBJ2-2; 10 nucleotides line up with TRBD2. In germline, CDR1 is LNHDA, CDR2 SQIVND (reference sequence). V shed 6 bases, J shed 4 bases, and the junction held 17 bases outside the gene matches. This CDR3 has 19 residues. The CDR3 DNA reads TGTGCCAGTAGGACCCCCGGGCTAGCGGGAGAGAGGGGCACCGGGGAGCTGTTTTTT. Protein sequence: CASRTPGLAGERGTGELFF.

This clone was seen once. The chain has TRBV19 and TRBJ1-2, with 8 nucleotides matching TRBD1. The CDR3 consists of 14 residues. J was trimmed by 7 bases and V by 7 bases; bases with no gene match: 11. CDR1 LNHDA and CDR2 SQIVND come from the germline V gene (reference sequence). CDR3 nucleotide sequence: TGTGCCAGTACCTACGAGGGACAGGCTGGTGGCTACACCTTC. Its translation: CASTYEGQAGGYTF.

The rearrangement joins TRBV5-4 to TRBJ2-4, with D uncertain. The CDR3 contains 16 residues. Trimming shortened V by 4 bases and J by 0 bases, and 14 bases separated the two germline ends. Per the germline V gene, CDR1 is SGHNT and CDR2 is YYREEE (reference sequence). The CDR3 DNA is TGTGCCAGCAGCCTCCGACAAGATCTAGCCAAAAACATTCAGTACTTC. Its protein product is CASSLRQDLAKNIQYF.

The gene calls are TRBV6-4 and TRBJ2-2; D gene unclear. CDR1 is MRHNA and CDR2 is SNTAGT in the germline V gene. Trimming took off 5 bases at V and 0 bases at J, with 10 bases between the two ends. The CDR3 totals 15 residues. The CDR3 coding sequence is TGTGCCAGCAGTAAGACTCGATCGAACACCGGGGAGCTGTTTTTT. It codes for CASSKTRSNTGELFF.

This clone was detected only a few times. J is TRBJ1-6 and V is TRBV6-4, with 12 positions matching TRBD1. The V gene end was trimmed by 5 bases and the J gene end by 7 bases; junction bases not matched to a gene: 15. There are 19 residues in the CDR3. Germline lookup yields CDR1 MRHNA and CDR2 SNTAGT. CDR3 in amino acids: CASSLTGTGGARGNSPLHF. The CDR3 coding sequence is TGTGCCAGCAGTTTAACCGGGACAGGGGGCGCCAGGGGAAATTCACCCCTCCACTTT.

V gene TRBV29-1 combines with J gene TRBJ2-1, with a weak D call TRBD1 (5 bases). Trimming took 4 bases from V and 4 from J, leaving 8 bases between them. CDR1 is SQVTM and CDR2 is ANQGSEA in the germline V gene. The CDR3 extends over 12 amino acids. The CDR3 is CSVADTYNEQFF. CDR3 in DNA: TGCAGCGTTGCGGACACTTACAATGAGCAGTTCTTC.

This clone has more than one count but fewer than ten. The rearrangement links TRBV5-1 to TRBJ1-6; 9 bases map to TRBD1. The CDR3 covers 16 residues. The junction had 7 bases not matched to a gene; V was cut back by 0 bases and J by 9 bases. CDR1 and CDR2 (germline): SGHRS, YFSETQ. The CDR3 spells CASSLAEGQGLSPLHF. Here the CDR3 DNA reads TGCGCCAGCAGCTTGGCGGAGGGACAGGGACTTTCACCCCTCCACTTT.

The gene calls are TRBV7-8 and TRBJ1-5; D unclear. The CDR3 has 17 residues. V dropped 3 bases and J dropped 0 bases, with 15 bases sitting between them. Germline V lookup: CDR1 SGHVS, CDR2 FQNEAQ. This chain's CDR3 is CASSFGAAGISNQPQHF. CDR3 in DNA: TGTGCCAGCAGCTTCGGTGCAGCGGGGATTAGCAATCAGCCCCAGCATTTT.

This clone has just a few counts. The CDR3, as DNA: TGTGCCAGCAGTTCGACTTCCGGGAAAGAAAAGGCAAACATTCAGTACTTC. The encoded protein is CASSSTSGKEKANIQYF. V usage is TRBV27 and J usage is TRBJ2-4; D might be TRBD2 (5 bases). This CDR3 has 17 residues. Trimming shortened V by 4 bases and J by 6 bases, and 22 bases separated the two germline ends. From germline, CDR1 is MNHEY and CDR2 SMNVEV (reference sequence).

This chain joins TRBV6-5 and TRBJ2-1; maybe TRBD1 (6 bases). V lost 5 bases and J 5 bases, leaving 10 bases between the germline ends. Germline CDR1 is MNHEY and CDR2 is SVGAGI. The CDR3 contains 13 residues. The CDR3 DNA follows: TGTGCCAGCAGTATCCGGGACAACAATGAGCAGTTCTTC. It is translated as CASSIRDNNEQFF.

The V call is TRBV13, the J call TRBJ2-3; TRBD2 matches 9 bases. This CDR3 has 18 amino acids. The V gene's germline CDR1 is PRHDT and CDR2 FYEKMQ (reference sequence). V was pared by 5 bases and J by 6 bases, with 18 bases of the junction left unmatched. The CDR3 sequence is CASSPVSSGSPLADTQYF. The CDR3 DNA reads as TGTGCCAGCAGCCCCGTTAGTAGCGGGAGCCCCCTGGCGGATACGCAGTATTTT.

J is TRBJ1-2 and V is TRBV5-4; 10 nucleotides agree with TRBD1. The CDR3 is made up of 14 amino acids. V shed 4 bases, J shed 7 bases, and the junction held 7 bases outside the gene matches. CDR1 and CDR2 from the germline V gene are SGHNT and YYREEE (reference sequence). CDR3 residues: CASSPRTGGSGYTF. In DNA, the CDR3 is TGTGCCAGCAGCCCCAGGACAGGGGGAAGTGGCTACACCTTC.

This clone was counted only a few times. The chain recombines TRBV5-1 with TRBJ2-3; 11 nucleotides match TRBD2. Germline CDR1 reads SGHRS; CDR2 reads YFSETQ. CDR3 length: 15 amino acids. V lost 4 bases, J lost 5 bases, and 6 bases stayed unmatched. The CDR3 DNA follows: TGCGCCAGCAGCCCGCTAGCGGGAGGAATAGATACGCAGTATTTT. Translating gives CASSPLAGGIDTQYF.

The chain carries TRBV29-1 and TRBJ2-1; 7 positions match TRBD2. V lost 6 bases and J lost 6; bases outside the gene matches: 11. Germline-derived CDR1 and CDR2 are SQVTM and ANQGSEA. The CDR3 consists of 14 residues. The DNA for the CDR3 is TGCAGCGTCGCCCCGAGGGGAGGGACCAATGAGCAGTTCTTC. It yields the protein CSVAPRGGTNEQFF.

The DNA of the CDR3 is TGTGCCAGCAGTCCGACAGGGAGAAGTGGCTACACCTTC. It is translated as CASSPTGRSGYTF. This chain links TRBV28 with TRBJ1-2, with 7 bases identical to TRBD1. The germline V gene has CDR1 MDHEN and CDR2 SYDVKM. The CDR3 is 13 residues long. Unmatched junction bases numbered 7, after V lost 5 bases and J lost 7 bases.

The chain uses TRBV5-1 and TRBJ2-7; 7 bases agree with TRBD1. J gave up 0 bases and V 3 bases, and 3 bases lay outside the gene matches. Germline V gene lookup returns CDR1 SGHRS and CDR2 YFSETQ. This CDR3 has 14 residues. The CDR3 protein is CASSSTGSSYEQYF. Written as DNA, the CDR3 is TGCGCCAGCAGCTCGACAGGGAGCTCCTACGAGCAGTACTTC.

J is TRBJ1-2 and V is TRBV7-9; TRBD1 agrees at 12 bases. The V and J ends lost 3 bases and 10 bases, in that order; junction bases with no gene match: 3. Per the germline V gene, CDR1 is SEHNR and CDR2 is FQNEAQ (reference sequence). CDR3 size: 13 residues. The CDR3 sequence: CASSFPGQGAYTF. CDR3 nucleotide sequence: TGTGCCAGCAGCTTTCCGGGACAGGGGGCCTACACCTTC. Drawing the rest from reference TRBV7-9 and TRBJ1-2, the complete variable domain is DTGVSQNPRHKITKRGQNVTFRCDPISEHNRLYWYRQTLGQGPEFLTYFQNEAQLEKSRLLSDRFSAERPKGSFSTLEIQRTEQGDSAMYLCASSFPGQGAYTFGSGTRLTVV.

The chain recombines TRBV6-1 with TRBJ2-3; D possibly corresponds to TRBD1 (5 bases). Germline loops: CDR1 MNHNS, CDR2 SASEGT. The CDR3 totals 15 residues. The V end was cut by 8 bases, the J end by 6 bases, with 21 bases between. The CDR3 here is CASDTGLGDRDTQYF. In nucleotides, the CDR3 is TGTGCCAGCGATACCGGCCTAGGGGATCGCGATACGCAGTATTTT.

The sample holds a few counts of this clone. This chain connects TRBV19 to TRBJ1-2; 9 nucleotides agree with TRBD1. Germline V lookup: CDR1 LNHDA, CDR2 SQIVND (reference sequence). The CDR3 has 14 amino acids. J was trimmed by 3 bases and V by 5 bases; bases with no gene match: 4. CDR3 DNA: TGTGCCAGTAGTCTGGACAGGGGACACTATGGCTACACCTTC. It is translated as CASSLDRGHYGYTF.